The 9 T cell receptor beta chains listed next were all sequenced from one sample in a study of OX40 agonist ivuxolimab in advanced cancers. This table comes from immunoSEQ multiplex PCR, and its TCRdb copy is limited to in-frame clones, with some not included. Of roughly 29,000 clones listed, around nine tenths were seen once; the top ten hold less than 10%. This material consisted of CD4+ or CD8+ T cells sorted from blood, taken in a trial of the OX40 agonist ivuxolimab. The receptors derive from an adult with an advanced solid tumor such as melanoma, head and neck, liver or kidney cancer.

This chain links TRBV27 with TRBJ2-7; maybe TRBD2 (5 bases). The CDR3 sequence is 14 residues long. Germline V gene data show CDR1 as MNHEY and CDR2 as SMNVEV (reference sequence). Trimming shortened V by 0 bases and J by 1 base, and 7 bases separated the two germline ends. The CDR3 DNA reads as TGTGCCAGCAGTTTATCGGACTCGTCCTACGAGCAGTACTTC. Translating it yields CASSLSDSSYEQYF.

The chain couples TRBV6-1 to TRBJ2-7, with TRBD1 matching 9 bases. Germline loops: CDR1 MNHNS, CDR2 SASEGT. The CDR3 runs to 14 residues. V trimming: 2 bases; J trimming: 5 bases; junction bases outside the gene matches: 4. The CDR3 loop is CASSEWDRVHEQYF. The DNA of the CDR3 is TGTGCCAGCAGTGAATGGGACAGGGTCCACGAGCAGTACTTC.

This clone has only one observation. V and J are TRBV9 and TRBJ2-3, with TRBD2 as a possible D gene (5 bases). CDR1 is SGDLS and CDR2 is YYNGEE in the germline V gene. This CDR3 has 17 amino acids. Trimming cost V 0 bases and J 0 bases, with 14 bases left between them. The CDR3 DNA is TGTGCCAGCAGCGTAGAGAGGGAGCTAGGCAGCACAGATACGCAGTATTTT. It encodes CASSVERELGSTDTQYF.

The chain is built from TRBV11-2 and TRBJ1-2; D ambiguous. V was clipped by 0 bases and J by 0 bases, with 8 bases between them. The CDR3 is 15 residues long. Germline V CDR1 and CDR2: SGHAT, FQNNGV. The CDR3 sequence: CASSLEAGTNYGYTF. CDR3 in DNA: TGTGCCAGCAGCTTAGAGGCGGGAACTAACTATGGCTACACCTTC.

This rearrangement joins TRBV19 to TRBJ1-2, with D unresolved. The CDR3 is 14 residues long. V lost 3 bases and J 2 bases, leaving 10 bases between the germline ends. Germline V gene lookup returns CDR1 LNHDA and CDR2 SQIVND (reference sequence). The CDR3, as DNA: TGTGCCAGTAGTATTCCGAGCCAGAACTATGGCTACACCTTC. Its translation: CASSIPSQNYGYTF.

The chain employs TRBV27 and TRBJ2-5; tentatively, D is TRBD1 (6 bases). V lost 5 bases, J lost 0 bases, and 13 bases lay in between. In germline, CDR1 is MNHEY, CDR2 SMNVEV (reference sequence). The CDR3 is made up of 15 amino acids. The CDR3 is CASSTTGTHQETQYF. The DNA for the CDR3 is TGTGCCAGCAGTACTACCGGGACACACCAAGAGACCCAGTACTTC.

The V call is TRBV27, the J call TRBJ2-3, with TRBD1 as a possible D gene (6 bases). The CDR3 has 15 residues. Germline values: CDR1 MNHEY, CDR2 SMNVEV (reference sequence). Between the trimmed V and J ends, which lost 4 bases and 2 bases, there was a span of 13 bases. CDR3 coding DNA: TGTGCCAGCAGTTCTCCGGGACACCTCACAGATACGCAGTATTTT. This gives the protein CASSSPGHLTDTQYF.

This clone showed up just once. The chain links TRBV9 to TRBJ2-5, with 11 bases lining up with TRBD2. The CDR3 extends over 18 amino acids. V dropped 4 bases and J dropped 4; count of bases not matched to a gene: 15. In germline, CDR1 is SGDLS, CDR2 YYNGEE. Here the CDR3 reads CASSPRGLAEVWGETQYF. The CDR3 DNA sequence: TGTGCCAGCAGCCCGAGGGGACTAGCGGAGGTGTGGGGAGAGACCCAGTACTTC.

V usage is TRBV29-1 and J usage is TRBJ1-4; TRBD1 might be the D (5 bases). V was clipped by 5 bases and J by 9 bases, with 13 bases between them. Germline values: CDR1 SQVTM, CDR2 ANQGSEA. The CDR3 consists of 12 residues. The CDR3 loop reads CSVFLRGQKLFF. The CDR3 DNA follows: TGCAGCGTTTTTCTTCGGGGCCAAAAACTGTTTTTT.